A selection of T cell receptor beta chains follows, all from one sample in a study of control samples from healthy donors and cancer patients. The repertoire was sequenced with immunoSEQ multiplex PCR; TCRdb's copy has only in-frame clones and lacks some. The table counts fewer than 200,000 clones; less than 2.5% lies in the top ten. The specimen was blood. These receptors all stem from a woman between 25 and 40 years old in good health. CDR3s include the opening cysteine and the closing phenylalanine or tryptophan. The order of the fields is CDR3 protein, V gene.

CDR3 protein: CASSEYRKLPNEKLFF; V gene: TRBV6-1
CDR3 protein: CASSPPTGGLANYGYTF; V gene: TRBV7-9
CDR3 protein: CASSVGSNQPQHF; V gene: TRBV6-4
CDR3 protein: CASSEGYRYGYTF; V gene: TRBV12-3/TRBV12-4
CDR3 protein: CASSPGTGSYEQYF; V gene: TRBV4-3
CDR3 protein: CASSSRGGRETQYF; V gene: TRBV5-8
CDR3 protein: CASSHGRAGVDTIYF; V gene: TRBV4-3
CDR3 protein: CASRGDSRNQPQHF; V gene: TRBV19
CDR3 protein: CASRERTGNSPLHF; V gene: TRBV7-2
CDR3 protein: CASSGTNYGYTF; V gene: TRBV12-5
CDR3 protein: CASSLAPGRGSFNEQFF; V gene: TRBV7-8
CDR3 protein: CASRGTPSYEQYF; V gene: TRBV12-3/TRBV12-4
CDR3 protein: CASSEVRGGTEAFF; V gene: TRBV6-1
CDR3 protein: CASTPRLTSYGYTF; V gene: TRBV6-5
CDR3 protein: CASSLLTGSYEQYF; V gene: TRBV7-9
CDR3 protein: CASSGETGRLSDKQFF; V gene: TRBV5-1
CDR3 protein: CATSRQLANYGYTF; V gene: TRBV10-3
CDR3 protein: CASSQIPPGDTGELFF; V gene: TRBV14
CDR3 protein: CASRPTGQGLGEQYF; V gene: TRBV4-1
CDR3 protein: CASSRGPPTGSQPQHF; V gene: TRBV27
CDR3 protein: CASSPVRGRDYGYTF; V gene: TRBV18
CDR3 protein: CASKPPNRGGTRF; V gene: TRBV28
CDR3 protein: CASSEAPDREFEAFF; V gene: TRBV6-1
CDR3 protein: CASSLVTRQETQYF; V gene: TRBV7-2
CDR3 protein: CASSLGGESYEQYF; V gene: TRBV11-3
CDR3 protein: CASSQDRRGAKNIQYF; V gene: TRBV4-3
CDR3 protein: CASSLYRVLGTEAFF; V gene: TRBV27
CDR3 protein: CASSPRTGDGFQPQHF; V gene: TRBV4-2
CDR3 protein: CASSYSSGNQPQHF; V gene: TRBV6-2/TRBV6-3
CDR3 protein: CASSLGMSSYEQYF; V gene: TRBV5-1
CDR3 protein: CASRGWTEAFF; V gene: TRBV12-3/TRBV12-4
CDR3 protein: CASSPSTGSTRLNEKLFF; V gene: TRBV28
CDR3 protein: CASSPAGTVSREQFF; V gene: TRBV7-3
CDR3 protein: CATSRGTGYSNQPQHF; V gene: TRBV15
CDR3 protein: CASREGAQGAAGYTF; V gene: TRBV6-6
CDR3 protein: CASSILGADTQYF; V gene: TRBV19
CDR3 protein: CASSSQGAIGYTF; V gene: TRBV7-3
CDR3 protein: CASSTAIYNEQFF; V gene: TRBV27
CDR3 protein: CASRRRQAAFF; V gene: TRBV28
CDR3 protein: CASSSVRRGAFF; V gene: TRBV11-2
CDR3 protein: CASRTKRAEAFF; V gene: TRBV27
CDR3 protein: CSVIYETSGIYEQYF; V gene: TRBV29-1
CDR3 protein: CASSQSDREHQPQHF; V gene: TRBV3-1/TRBV3-2
CDR3 protein: CASRRRQGRTYEQYF; V gene: TRBV2
CDR3 protein: CASTGTVNTEAFF; V gene: TRBV12-3/TRBV12-4
CDR3 protein: CASSIGMNTEAFF; V gene: TRBV5-1
CDR3 protein: CASSPLVGRIKETQYF; V gene: TRBV18
CDR3 protein: CASSLAGREYGYTF; V gene: TRBV5-1
CDR3 protein: CASSFRDSSYEQYF; V gene: TRBV2
CDR3 protein: CASSLGGDLRSPLHF; V gene: TRBV7-3
CDR3 protein: CASSTEGTGKRSYNEQFF; V gene: TRBV13
CDR3 protein: CASKSAGGLDEQFF; V gene: TRBV28
CDR3 protein: CASSTQGATYEQYF; V gene: TRBV28
CDR3 protein: CASSPRTGGDEQFF; V gene: TRBV18